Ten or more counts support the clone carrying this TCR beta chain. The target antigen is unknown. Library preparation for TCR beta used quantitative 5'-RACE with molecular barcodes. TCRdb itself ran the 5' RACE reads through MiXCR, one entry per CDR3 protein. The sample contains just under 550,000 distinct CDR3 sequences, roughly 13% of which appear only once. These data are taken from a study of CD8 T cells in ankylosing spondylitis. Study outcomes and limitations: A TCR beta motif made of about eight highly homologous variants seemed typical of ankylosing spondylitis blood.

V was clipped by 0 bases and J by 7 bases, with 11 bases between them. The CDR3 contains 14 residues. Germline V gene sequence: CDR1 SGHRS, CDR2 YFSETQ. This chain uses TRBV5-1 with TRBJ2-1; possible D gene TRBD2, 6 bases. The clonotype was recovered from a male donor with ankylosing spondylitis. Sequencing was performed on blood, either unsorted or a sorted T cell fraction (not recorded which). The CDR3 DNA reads TGCGCCAGCAGCTTGGGACAGACTAGAAATGAGCAGTTCTTC. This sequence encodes CASSLGQTRNEQFF.